This record concerns one TCR beta chain sequence. Its antigen is undetermined. CDR1 is GTSNPN, CDR2 SVGIG, per germline (reference sequence). CDR3 length: 14 residues. V lost 4 bases to trimming and J lost 8 bases, with 17 bases between them. The data derive from a study of human T cells and chemical hapten exposure. About the research overall: Per-sample TCR yield variability stemmed mainly from small pooled library volume differences.

Study processing details: Samples ranged from roughly 23,224 to 690,600 TCRs, with a median of approximately 100,000. MiXCR was run by TCRdb on the RACE reads, yielding one entry per CDR3 protein. TCRdb's processing, not the authors' own work, is the source of the V and J calls. This table has about 52,000 distinct CDR3 sequences, more than 9.5% appearing once. Time point reported: patch test 1, 2 weeks after DPC sensitization. The treatment was: therapeutic diphenylcyclopropenone sensitization with weekly scalp DPC. Researchers extracted total RNA from unfractionated whole blood. Study-wide results and limits: TCRs at a frequency above 1 in 1000 stayed unchanged with DPC sensitization.

Here the sequenced sample was whole blood, taken in connection with sensitization to the hapten diphenylcyclopropenone (DPC). The sequence was obtained from a woman in her thirties or forties with alopecia areata. Some clones in this sample may be carry-over from other donors' samples. This chain connects TRBV30 to TRBJ1-4, with unresolved D. CDR3 DNA: TGTGCCTGGAACCAGCAAGGGATGCGAGAAAAACTGTTTTTT. The encoded protein is CAWNQQGMREKLFF.